One sample yielded the 20 T cell receptor beta chains listed below, sequenced in a study of Graves' ophthalmopathy and Graves' hyperthyroidism. Amplified material comprised TCR beta CDR3 regions derived from RNA transcripts. RT-PCR was first run with HTBI primers, then multiplex PCR in a second round. From the multiplex PCR reads, TCRdb called clonotypes with MiXCR, one entry per CDR3 protein. The sample holds about 600,000 distinct CDR3 sequences; under 40% are singletons and the top ten take approximately 4.1%. The sample was peripheral blood or thyroid tissue (not recorded which). Source of these receptors: an adult man with Graves' hyperthyroidism.

In this sample, this clonotype turned up once. This may be a read error, as it is one base from a much larger clone. The chain employs TRBV9 and TRBJ1-1; D ambiguous. V lost 3 bases to trimming and J lost 6 bases, with 15 bases between them. CDR1 is SGDLS, CDR2 YYNGEE, per germline. CDR3 length: 14 residues. This chain's CDR3 is CASSACDGGAEAFF. For the CDR3, the DNA is TGTGCCAGCAGCGCTTGTGACGGTGGCGCTGAAGCTTTCTTT.

This clonotype was seen many times. The chain employs TRBV20-1 and TRBJ1-2, with 8 nucleotides matching TRBD1. The CDR3 loop spans 14 amino acids. With 3 bases clipped from V and 2 bases from J, the junction kept 5 bases outside the gene matches. Germline V gene lookup returns CDR1 DFQATT and CDR2 SNEGSKA (reference sequence). CDR3 protein: CSASGTGQNYGYTF. The CDR3 nucleotides are TGCAGTGCTAGCGGGACAGGCCAAAACTATGGCTACACCTTC.

This clonotype was seen many times. The chain links TRBV29-1 to TRBJ1-4; 7 bases map to TRBD1. V lost 4 bases and J lost 0; bases outside the gene matches: 8. The CDR3 is 16 amino acids. Germline V gene data show CDR1 as SQVTM and CDR2 as ANQGSEA. The CDR3 sequence is CSVGVQGITTNEKLFF. Written as DNA, the CDR3 is TGCAGCGTTGGCGTACAGGGGATCACAACTAATGAAAAACTGTTTTTT.

The gene calls are TRBV15 and TRBJ1-2; possible D gene TRBD1, 5 bases. Germline values: CDR1 LNHNV, CDR2 YYDKDF (reference sequence). The CDR3 runs to 16 residues. The V end lost 3 bases, the J end lost 3 bases, and 17 bases lay between the germline ends. The CDR3 here is CATSSRDLGGDYGYTF. CDR3 nucleotides: TGTGCCACCAGCAGTAGGGACTTGGGGGGAGACTATGGCTACACCTTC.

This clonotype was observed at least ten times. The chain is built from TRBV5-1 and TRBJ2-5; 7 nucleotides match TRBD1. CDR1 and CDR2 (germline): SGHRS, YFSETQ. The CDR3 length is 15 residues. After removal of 3 bases from V and 5 bases from J, the junction contained 10 bases not matched to a gene. CDR3 protein: CASSSTTGLYETQYF. DNA for the CDR3: TGCGCCAGCAGCTCGACGACAGGGTTGTACGAGACCCAGTACTTC.

Comments on this clonotype: Here the CDR3 omits its conserved ending phenylalanine or tryptophan, so a read error is the likely source. Because the CDR3's place on the DNA is in doubt, the DNA is left out and the CDR3 is given as listed by TCRdb. The rearrangement joins TRBV7-9 to TRBJ2-7; the table names TRBD1, a call not compared with the DNA. With termini counted, the CDR3 has 9 amino acids. CDR1 and CDR2 from the germline V gene are SEHNR and FQNEAQ (reference sequence). CDR3 residues: CASSPGQGP.

V usage is TRBV20-1 and J usage is TRBJ2-2; 8 nucleotides line up with TRBD1. Trimming took 5 bases from V and 5 from J; bases not matched to a gene: 10. Germline CDR1 reads DFQATT; CDR2 reads SNEGSKA (reference sequence). The length of the CDR3 is 15 residues. DNA for the CDR3: TGCAGTGCTCGTCCCGACAGGGGTTGGACCGGGGAGCTGTTTTTT. It is translated as CSARPDRGWTGELFF.

This clonotype was seen only a few times. The chain recombines TRBV7-8 with TRBJ2-7, with TRBD2 matching over 12 bases. Germline loops: CDR1 SGHVS, CDR2 FQNEAQ. V shed 8 bases, J shed 4 bases, and the junction held 9 bases outside the gene matches. The CDR3 is made up of 15 amino acids. The CDR3 nucleotides read TGTGCCAGCTCACGGACTAGCGGGGCCCCGTACGAGCAGTACTTC. Amino acid sequence: CASSRTSGAPYEQYF.

This clonotype was recorded at least ten times. This rearrangement joins TRBV20-1 to TRBJ2-5, with TRBD2 identical over 8 bases. Germline trimming cut 4 bases from V and 2 bases from J; bases unmatched to any gene: 3. From germline, CDR1 is DFQATT and CDR2 SNEGSKA (reference sequence). The CDR3 extends over 13 amino acids. CDR3 residues: CSATLAGQETQYF. The CDR3 coding sequence is TGCAGTGCTACCTTAGCGGGACAAGAGACCCAGTACTTC.

The chain is built from TRBV11-2 and TRBJ1-2; 9 bases map to TRBD1. After removal of 4 bases from V and 4 bases from J, the junction contained 13 bases not matched to a gene. Germline V gives CDR1 SGHAT, CDR2 FQNNGV. The CDR3 runs to 17 residues. CDR3 DNA: TGTGCCAGCAGCTCAAGACTCTACAGGGGGCGCCCCTATGGCTACACCTTC. Protein product: CASSSRLYRGRPYGYTF.

The rearrangement joins TRBV20-1 to TRBJ2-7, with TRBD2 matching over 12 bases. The germline V gene encodes CDR1 DFQATT and CDR2 SNEGSKA (reference sequence). The CDR3 has 16 residues. Unmatched junction bases numbered 9, after V lost 4 bases and J lost 2 bases. The CDR3 spells CSAISLAGGSTYEQYF. The CDR3 DNA reads as TGCAGTGCTATTTCCCTAGCGGGAGGGTCCACCTACGAGCAGTACTTC.

This clonotype was found a few times. The chain carries TRBV3-1 and TRBJ2-5; no firm D call. The V gene lost 3 bases and the J gene lost 3 bases, with 11 bases spanning the gap. CDR3 length equals 14 residues. Germline CDR1 is LGHDT and CDR2 is YNNKEL (reference sequence). CDR3 nucleotide sequence: TGTGCCAGCAGCCATGCTGAATCCAAAGAGACCCAGTACTTC. Encoded protein: CASSHAESKETQYF.

The rearrangement links TRBV15 to TRBJ2-7; TRBD1 matches 8 bases. This CDR3 comprises 13 residues. In germline, CDR1 is LNHNV, CDR2 YYDKDF (reference sequence). J was trimmed by 6 bases and V by 3 bases; bases with no gene match: 4. CDR3 sequence: CATSSFGQGEQYF. The CDR3 DNA is TGTGCCACCAGCAGTTTCGGACAGGGCGAGCAGTACTTC.

This clonotype was counted a single time. The V gene is TRBV7-9, the J gene TRBJ2-5; 7 positions match TRBD2. Losses at the gene ends were 5 bases for V and 5 bases for J; bases not matched to a gene: 8. CDR1 and CDR2 (germline): SEHNR, FQNEAQ (reference sequence). This CDR3 has 14 amino acids. The DNA of the CDR3 is TGTGCCAGCAGCAGGGGACTACGGAGTGAGACCCAGTACTTC. This sequence encodes CASSRGLRSETQYF.

This chain uses TRBV7-6 with TRBJ1-2; 7 nucleotides line up with TRBD1. J lost 8 bases, V lost 3 bases, and 18 bases had no gene match. This CDR3 has 17 amino acids. The germline gives CDR1 SGHVS, CDR2 FNYEAQ. CDR3 in amino acids: CASSLPGTVLPLSGYTF. The CDR3 DNA reads TGTGCCAGCAGCTTGCCCGGGACAGTACTCCCCCTAAGCGGCTACACCTTC.

This clonotype has ten or more counts. The V call is TRBV12-3 or TRBV12-4, the J call TRBJ1-1, with 9 bases matching TRBD1. The CDR3 spans 15 residues. V gave up 6 bases and J gave up 6 bases; unmatched junction bases: 11. The CDR3 DNA reads as TGTGCCAGCAGCCCACAGGGGGCGATTGGATCTGAAGCTTTCTTT. This sequence encodes CASSPQGAIGSEAFF.

This clonotype turned up a few times. This may be a read error, as it is one base from a much larger clone. The chain couples TRBV12-3 or TRBV12-4 to TRBJ1-3, with D perhaps TRBD1 (6 bases). The CDR3 sequence is 14 residues long. Between the trimmed V and J ends, which lost 7 bases and 0 bases, there was a span of 10 bases. The CDR3, as DNA: TGTGCCAGCAAGCGGGACAACTCTGGAAACACCATATATTTT. It is translated as CASKRDNSGNTIYF.

Comments on this clonotype: The CDR3 end shows no conserved phenylalanine or tryptophan, and so a read error is likely. J is TRBJ2-7 and V is TRBV7-2; a weak D match, TRBD2 (6 bases). Trimming took off 2 bases at V and 0 bases at J, with 23 bases between the two ends. The CDR3 extends over 19 amino acids. Germline CDR1 reads SGHTA; CDR2 reads FQGNSA. The CDR3 reads CASSLYRDSKLMSSYEQYL. CDR3 DNA sequence: TGTGCCAGCAGCTTATACCGGGACTCTAAGCTAATGAGCTCCTACGAGCAGTACCTC.

The sample holds many counts of this clonotype. J is TRBJ1-6 and V is TRBV7-2, with D unresolved. Trimming shortened V by 3 bases and J by 2 bases, and 8 bases separated the two germline ends. Germline CDR1 and CDR2: SGHTA and FQGNSA. The CDR3 sequence is 15 residues long. The CDR3 protein is CASSLGRTYNSPLHF. CDR3 DNA sequence: TGTGCCAGCAGCTTGGGCAGGACCTATAATTCACCCCTCCACTTT.

This clonotype appeared many times. The rearrangement joins TRBV5-1 to TRBJ1-1; TRBD1 matches at 7 bases. After removal of 4 bases from V and 0 bases from J, the junction contained 9 bases not matched to a gene. CDR1 and CDR2 from the germline V gene are SGHRS and YFSETQ. This CDR3 is built from 16 residues. The CDR3 DNA is TGCGCCAGCAGCCGGGAACCGGGACAGATGAACACTGAAGCTTTCTTT. It encodes CASSREPGQMNTEAFF.